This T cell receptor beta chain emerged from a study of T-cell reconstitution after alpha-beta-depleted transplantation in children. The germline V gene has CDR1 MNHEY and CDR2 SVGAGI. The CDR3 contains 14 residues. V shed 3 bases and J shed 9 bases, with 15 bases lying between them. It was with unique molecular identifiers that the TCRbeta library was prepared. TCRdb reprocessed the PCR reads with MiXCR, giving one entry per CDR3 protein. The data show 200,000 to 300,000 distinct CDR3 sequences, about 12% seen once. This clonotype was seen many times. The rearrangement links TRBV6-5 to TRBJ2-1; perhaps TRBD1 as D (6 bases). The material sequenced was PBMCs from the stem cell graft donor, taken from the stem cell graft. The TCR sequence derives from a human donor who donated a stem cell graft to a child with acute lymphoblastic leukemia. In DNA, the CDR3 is TGTGCCAGCAGTTATTCGGGCCTCAGGGGTGAGCAGTTCTTC. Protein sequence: CASSYSGLRGEQFF.